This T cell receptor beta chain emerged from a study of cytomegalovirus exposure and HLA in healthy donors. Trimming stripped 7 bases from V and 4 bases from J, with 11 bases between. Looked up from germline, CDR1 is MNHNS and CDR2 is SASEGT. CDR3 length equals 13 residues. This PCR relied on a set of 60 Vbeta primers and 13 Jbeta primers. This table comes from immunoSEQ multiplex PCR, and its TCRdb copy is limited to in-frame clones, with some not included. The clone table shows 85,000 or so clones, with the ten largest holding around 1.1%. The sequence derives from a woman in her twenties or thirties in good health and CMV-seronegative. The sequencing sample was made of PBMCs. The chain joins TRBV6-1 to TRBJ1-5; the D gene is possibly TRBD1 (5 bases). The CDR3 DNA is TGTGCCAGCACCACAGGTCAAAATCAGCCCCAGCATTTT. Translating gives CASTTGQNQPQHF.